This T cell receptor beta chain was identified during a study of T cell changes during pregnancy in multiple sclerosis (dated by TCRdb to between 2017 and 2020). Regarding the study in general: In women with multiple sclerosis, the researchers looked at how the T cell repertoire shifted as pregnancy progressed.

Library preparation was by the immunoSEQ multiplex PCR assay. As stored in TCRdb, this immuneACCESS dataset retains in-frame rearrangements with V and J assigned. A fraction of the clones does not appear; measured against another copy, unresolved V genes explain less than half of the discrepancy, and the remainder lacks a known reason. The sample profile shows 35,000 to 55,000 clones; roughly 92% of them were found once. 1% to 1.5% of the sample rests with the top ten. A remark on this clone: Its antigen is not yet known. Base-call qualities are not available, and no considerably larger clone is one nucleotide away.

The trim is 2 bases for V and 1 base for J, with a gap of 28 bases between the germline ends. The CDR1 and CDR2 encoded by the germline V gene are SGDLS and YYNGEE. The CDR3 covers 20 residues, taking in both the cysteine and the phenylalanine. The entry retains the CDR3 DNA only, 60 bases that are in frame from base 1. The sample taken for sequencing was peripheral blood. The TCR was taken from a female donor with multiple sclerosis, enrolled in a pregnancy study. This receptor chain uses TRBV9 and TRBJ2-7; the D gene is not confidently resolved. The CDR3: CASSVFPMMRHRPSSYEQYF. The nucleotides read TGTGCCAGCAGCGTTTTCCCCATGATGCGGCACCGACCCAGTTCCTACGAGCAGTACTTC.